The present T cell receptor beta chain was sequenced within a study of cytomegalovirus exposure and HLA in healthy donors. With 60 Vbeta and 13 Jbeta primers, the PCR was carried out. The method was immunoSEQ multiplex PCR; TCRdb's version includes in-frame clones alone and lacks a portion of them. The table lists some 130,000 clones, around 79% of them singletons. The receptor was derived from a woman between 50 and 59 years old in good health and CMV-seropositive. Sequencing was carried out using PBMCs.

This CDR3 is CATSMTRGTNEKLFF. The CDR3 region has the DNA TGTGCCACCAGCATGACCAGGGGGACTAATGAAAAACTGTTTTTT. The rearrangement uses TRBV15 and TRBJ1-4; 7 bases are a match to TRBD1. V was pared by 4 bases and J by 2 bases, with 4 bases of the junction left unmatched. This CDR3 is 15 amino acids long. Germline V gene lookup returns CDR1 LNHNV and CDR2 YYDKDF (reference sequence).